Each of the 32 T cell receptor beta chains below was sequenced from the same sample in a study of cytomegalovirus exposure and HLA in healthy donors. In the PCR, 60 Vbeta and 13 Jbeta primers were used. The assay was immunoSEQ multiplex PCR, and TCRdb's table has in-frame clones only and misses some. Here the sample spans about 190,000 clones, more than 75% being singletons. Sequenced input: PBMCs. The receptors here all came from a man aged 35-49 years in good health and CMV-seropositive.

This chain connects TRBV28 to TRBJ2-5, with TRBD1 identical over 8 bases. This CDR3 spans 14 amino acids. Per the germline V gene, CDR1 is MDHEN and CDR2 is SYDVKM. The ends lost 8 bases at V and 5 bases at J; junction bases unmatched: 10. CDR3 residues: CASSRQGARETQYF. The DNA for the CDR3 is TGTGCCAGCTCGAGGCAGGGGGCCCGGGAGACCCAGTACTTC.

The genes are TRBV9 and TRBJ1-1; 7 positions agree with TRBD1. From germline, CDR1 is SGDLS and CDR2 YYNGEE. The CDR3 runs to 14 residues. V lost 4 bases to trimming and J lost 4 bases; unmatched junction nucleotides: 7. CDR3 nucleotide sequence: TGTGCCAGCAGCTTCCATGCAGGGGGCACTGAAGCTTTCTTT. It codes for CASSFHAGGTEAFF.

The chain recombines TRBV6-6 with TRBJ1-1; D might be TRBD1 (5 bases). The CDR3 is 13 residues long. Germline values: CDR1 MNHNY, CDR2 SVGAGI (reference sequence). Between the trimmed V and J ends, which lost 4 bases and 5 bases, there was a span of 11 bases. The CDR3 region has the DNA TGTGCCAGCAGTTGGCAGGGAACGACTGAAGCTTTCTTT. It specifies CASSWQGTTEAFF.

The genes are TRBV5-1 and TRBJ2-5; 8 nucleotides align to TRBD1. The length of the CDR3 is 15 residues. CDR1 and CDR2 (germline): SGHRS, YFSETQ. The trim removed 1 base at V and 4 bases at J, leaving 6 bases unmatched. CDR3 protein: CASSLSFGQGETQYF. The CDR3 DNA sequence: TGCGCCAGCAGCTTGTCGTTCGGACAGGGAGAGACCCAGTACTTC. Drawing the rest from reference TRBV5-1 and TRBJ2-5, the complete variable domain is KAGVTQTPRYLIKTRGQQVTLSCSPISGHRSVSWYQQTPGQGLQFLFEYFSETQRNKGNFPGRFSGRQFSNSRSEMNVSTLELGDSALYLCASSLSFGQGETQYFGPGTRLLVL.

The rearrangement uses TRBV15 and TRBJ2-3; 13 bases align to TRBD2. The CDR3 is made up of 18 amino acids. J lost 1 base, V lost 1 base, and 5 bases had no gene match. The V gene's germline CDR1 is LNHNV and CDR2 YYDKDF (reference sequence). The CDR3 region has the DNA TGTGCCACCAGCAGAGGAGGGACTAGCGGGGCCCGCACAGATACGCAGTATTTT. This translates into CATSRGGTSGARTDTQYF.

The CDR3 region has the DNA TGTGCCAGCAGCAGCGACAGGGGGCTCGCAGATACGCAGTATTTT. This translates into CASSSDRGLADTQYF. The chain is built from TRBV28 and TRBJ2-3; 10 bases agree with TRBD1. This CDR3 region has 15 residues. After removal of 6 bases from V and 4 bases from J, the junction contained 7 bases not matched to a gene. Germline lookup yields CDR1 MDHEN and CDR2 SYDVKM.

The chain joins TRBV10-2 to TRBJ2-3; 9 positions match TRBD2. V lost 6 bases to trimming and J lost 2 bases; unmatched junction nucleotides: 9. CDR1 is WSHSY, CDR2 SAAADI, per germline. This CDR3 contains 16 residues. The CDR3 region has the DNA TGCGCCAGCAGCAACACAGCGGGGGGAATCACAGATACGCAGTATTTT. Its translation: CASSNTAGGITDTQYF.

The rearrangement uses TRBV5-1 and TRBJ2-3, with D possibly matching TRBD1 (6 bases). This CDR3 comprises 15 residues. Per germline, CDR1 SGHRS and CDR2 YFSETQ. Trimming shortened V by 5 bases and J by 5 bases, and 18 bases separated the two germline ends. As DNA, the CDR3 is TGCGCCAGCAGGAGTGGACAGACAACGAAAGATACGCAGTATTTT. Translation gives CASRSGQTTKDTQYF.

The rearrangement uses TRBV7-9 and TRBJ1-3; weak D call: TRBD1 (6 bases). The length of the CDR3 is 13 residues. V was shortened by 3 bases and J by 7 bases, with 10 bases between the two germline ends. Germline V lookup: CDR1 SEHNR, CDR2 FQNEAQ (reference sequence). The CDR3 sequence is CASSFGTTNTIYF. CDR3 coding DNA: TGTGCCAGCAGCTTCGGGACAACCAACACCATATATTTT.

This clone was picked up a small number of times. The V call is TRBV7-7, the J call TRBJ2-2; 11 bases line up with TRBD1. The CDR3 spans 14 residues. Per germline, CDR1 SSHAT and CDR2 FNYEAQ (reference sequence). J lost 6 bases, V lost 3 bases, and 0 bases had no gene match. CDR3 protein: CASSLGQGAGELFF. The CDR3 nucleotides read TGTGCCAGCAGCTTGGGACAGGGGGCCGGGGAGCTGTTTTTT.

V is TRBV9 and J is TRBJ2-5; TRBD2 aligns across 11 bases. The CDR3 is made up of 14 amino acids. V was pared by 6 bases and J by 9 bases, with 10 bases of the junction left unmatched. The germline CDR1 and CDR2 sequences are SGDLS and YYNGEE. CDR3: CASTQGASGGPQYF. DNA for the CDR3: TGTGCCAGCACCCAGGGGGCTAGCGGGGGGCCCCAGTACTTC.

This sequence joins TRBV27 and TRBJ2-3; D is uncertain. There are 16 residues in the CDR3. Germline V gives CDR1 MNHEY, CDR2 SMNVEV (reference sequence). V was pared by 3 bases and J by 0 bases, with 13 bases between. The CDR3 reads CASSLATIISTDTQYF. CDR3 sequence (DNA): TGTGCCAGCAGTTTGGCCACGATAATTAGCACAGATACGCAGTATTTT.

V gene TRBV14 combines with J gene TRBJ1-4, with D hard to call. Germline V gives CDR1 SGHDN, CDR2 FVKESK. Deletions cut 4 bases from V and 5 bases from J, with 8 bases between. CDR3 size: 13 residues. The CDR3 region is CASSRGRNEKLFF. The CDR3 nucleotides read TGTGCCAGCAGCCGAGGGAGGAATGAAAAACTGTTTTTT.

This rearrangement joins TRBV7-8 to TRBJ2-1; 11 bases line up with TRBD2. The CDR3 loop spans 17 amino acids. Per germline, CDR1 SGHVS and CDR2 FQNEAQ. The V and J ends lost 1 base and 2 bases, in that order; junction bases with no gene match: 4. The CDR3 loop is CASSLVAGGGTYNEQFF. As DNA, the CDR3 is TGTGCCAGCAGCTTAGTAGCGGGAGGGGGGACCTACAATGAGCAGTTCTTC.

The chain is built from TRBV7-3 and TRBJ2-7; D gene ambiguous. The ends were cut back, 3 bases at V and 3 bases at J, with 9 bases in the middle. The germline V gene encodes CDR1 SGHTA and CDR2 FQGTGA. The CDR3 length is 13 residues. CDR3 nucleotides: TGTGCCAGCAGCTTGGGCAATAACTACGAGCAGTACTTC. It specifies CASSLGNNYEQYF.

Here the CDR3 reads CASSAGDSLRYGYTF. In DNA, the CDR3 is TGTGCCAGCAGCGCAGGGGACAGCCTTCGCTATGGCTACACCTTC. The chain combines TRBV7-9 with TRBJ1-2; TRBD1 agrees at 7 bases. The germline V gene has CDR1 SEHNR and CDR2 FQNEAQ (reference sequence). CDR3 length equals 15 residues. V trimming: 5 bases; J trimming: 4 bases; junction bases outside the gene matches: 10.

This clone appeared once. The chain combines TRBV2 with TRBJ2-5; possibly TRBD1 for D (6 bases). The CDR3 contains 13 residues. Germline assignment: CDR1 SNHLY and CDR2 FYNNEI. V was shortened by 6 bases and J by 4 bases, with 12 bases between the two germline ends. In DNA, the CDR3 is TGTGCCAGCAGAGGCGGCAGGGGAGAGACCCAGTACTTC. Translating gives CASRGGRGETQYF. The full variable domain, rest sourced from reference TRBV2 and TRBJ2-5, is EPEVTQTPSHQVTQMGQEVILRCVPISNHLYFYWYRQILGQKVEFLVSFYNNEISEKSEIFDDQFSVERPDGSNFTLKIRSTKLEDSAMYFCASRGGRGETQYFGPGTRLLVL.

The chain has TRBV6-1 and TRBJ1-5; 10 bases are a match to TRBD1. This CDR3 spans 17 amino acids. Germline-derived CDR1 and CDR2 are MNHNS and SASEGT. With 4 bases clipped from V and 1 base from J, the junction kept 7 bases outside the gene matches. In nucleotides, the CDR3 is TGTGCCAGCAGTGCGGGACAGGGGATCGGCAGCAATCAGCCCCAGCATTTT. Amino acid sequence: CASSAGQGIGSNQPQHF.

This clone was counted a single time. This chain uses TRBV14 with TRBJ2-3; a possible D gene is TRBD2 (5 bases). Germline CDR1 and CDR2: SGHDN and FVKESK. CDR3 length equals 15 residues. Trimming took off 1 base at V and 0 bases at J, with 8 bases between the two ends. The CDR3 coding sequence is TGTGCCAGCAGCCAAGGGGCGGGCAGCACAGATACGCAGTATTTT. As protein: CASSQGAGSTDTQYF.

This chain uses TRBV29-1 with TRBJ2-7; 13 bases match TRBD2. The V segment lost 6 bases and the J segment 5 bases; nucleotides outside the gene matches: 4. Germline loops: CDR1 SQVTM, CDR2 ANQGSEA. The CDR3 loop spans 13 amino acids. Written as DNA, the CDR3 is TGCAGCGTAAGACTAGCGGGAGGAAACGAGCAGTACTTC. Residues: CSVRLAGGNEQYF.

This sequence joins TRBV27 and TRBJ1-4; D remains unclear. Per germline, CDR1 MNHEY and CDR2 SMNVEV (reference sequence). The CDR3 extends over 15 amino acids. The V end lost 2 bases, the J end lost 8 bases, and 15 bases lay between the germline ends. CDR3 loop: CASSLMYQAGEKLFF. Here the CDR3 DNA reads TGTGCCAGCAGTTTAATGTATCAAGCCGGGGAAAAACTGTTTTTT.

The chain's CDR3 is CASSFGGSEGETQYF. CDR3 in DNA: TGCGCCAGCAGCTTTGGGGGCTCCGAAGGGGAGACCCAGTACTTC. V and J are TRBV5-1 and TRBJ2-5; perhaps TRBD1 as D (6 bases). V lost 2 bases to trimming and J lost 5 bases, with 16 bases between them. The CDR3 has 15 amino acids. CDR1 and CDR2 from the germline V gene are SGHRS and YFSETQ.

The chain has TRBV6-5 and TRBJ1-2, with D perhaps TRBD1 (5 bases). The CDR3 runs to 13 residues. V was shortened by 6 bases and J by 1 base, with 9 bases between the two germline ends. CDR1 and CDR2 from the germline V gene are MNHEY and SVGAGI. The CDR3 loop is CASRSDSNYGYTF. DNA of the CDR3: TGTGCCAGCAGGTCCGACAGTAACTATGGCTACACCTTC.

V usage is TRBV18 and J usage is TRBJ1-2, with 9 nucleotides matching TRBD1. The germline gives CDR1 KGHSH, CDR2 LQKENI. The CDR3 spans 13 residues. Trimming at V came to 5 bases and at J to 6 bases, leaving 4 bases not matched to a gene. The CDR3 reads CASSTRDRDGYTF. CDR3 nucleotides: TGTGCCAGCTCAACGAGGGACAGGGATGGCTACACCTTC.

The V gene is TRBV29-1, the J gene TRBJ1-2, with 8 nucleotides matching TRBD1. With 1 base clipped from V and 6 bases from J, the junction kept 4 bases outside the gene matches. Germline values: CDR1 SQVTM, CDR2 ANQGSEA. CDR3 length: 13 amino acids. CDR3 nucleotides: TGCAGCGTTGAAGTACAGGGGGTGGATGGCTACACCTTC. It encodes CSVEVQGVDGYTF.

DNA of the CDR3: TGTGCCAGCAGTGAAGCTCCGACAGGGGGTAACGAGCAGTACTTC. Amino acids: CASSEAPTGGNEQYF. This sequence joins TRBV6-1 and TRBJ2-7; 9 bases fit TRBD1. V shed 0 bases and J 5 bases; nucleotides not matched to a gene: 5. CDR1 MNHNS and CDR2 SASEGT come from the germline V gene. The CDR3 sequence is 15 residues long.

This chain joins TRBV2 and TRBJ1-5, with D perhaps matching TRBD1 (5 bases). CDR3 length: 13 amino acids. V gave up 7 bases and J gave up 2 bases, with 9 bases separating them. The germline V gene has CDR1 SNHLY and CDR2 FYNNEI. CDR3 residues: CASTRGGNQPQHF. The CDR3 nucleotides read TGTGCCAGCACCCGGGGGGGCAATCAGCCCCAGCATTTT.

This chain links TRBV21-1 with TRBJ2-4; TRBD2 is the table's D call, not checked against the DNA. TRBV21-1 is described as a pseudogene. CDR3 length equals 14 residues. This CDR3 reads CASSKGTSGNIQYF. The DNA for the CDR3 is TGTGCCAGCAGCAAGGGGACTAGCGGCAACATTCAGTACTTC.

This chain joins TRBV7-9 and TRBJ1-1; D may be TRBD1 (6 bases). The length of the CDR3 is 13 residues. Trimming stripped 6 bases from V and 5 bases from J, with 13 bases between. Germline V CDR1 and CDR2: SEHNR, FQNEAQ (reference sequence). The CDR3 here is CASSAGARTEAFF. In DNA form, the CDR3 reads TGTGCCAGCAGTGCAGGGGCAAGGACTGAAGCTTTCTTT.

This rearrangement joins TRBV7-7 to TRBJ2-2, with TRBD1 matching over 9 bases. V gave up 5 bases and J gave up 3 bases; unmatched junction bases: 4. The CDR3 length is 15 residues. The germline CDR1 and CDR2 sequences are SSHAT and FNYEAQ (reference sequence). The CDR3 spells CASSPGQGYTGELFF. The CDR3 bases are TGTGCCAGCAGCCCGGGACAGGGATACACCGGGGAGCTGTTTTTT.

The J gene is TRBJ1-1, the V gene TRBV7-9; weak D call: TRBD1 (6 bases). The V gene lost 1 base and the J gene lost 0 bases, with 18 bases spanning the gap. CDR3 length equals 18 residues. CDR1 is SEHNR and CDR2 is FQNEAQ in the germline V gene (reference sequence). The DNA of the CDR3 is TGTGCCAGCAGCTTAGGACCCCGAGGGGGTCTAATGAACACTGAAGCTTTCTTT. This translates into CASSLGPRGGLMNTEAFF.

The J gene is TRBJ2-3, the V gene TRBV5-1; 13 bases are shared with TRBD2. Trimming at V came to 5 bases and at J to 2 bases, leaving 8 bases not matched to a gene. This CDR3 is 17 amino acids long. CDR1 is SGHRS, CDR2 YFSETQ, per germline. In DNA, the CDR3 is TGCGCCAGCAGTCTCGGACTAGCGGGGGTATACACAGATACGCAGTATTTT. It codes for CASSLGLAGVYTDTQYF.